The entry below describes one T cell receptor (beta chain). Its antigen is not known. Primers included in the PCR were 60 Vbeta and 13 Jbeta primers. The data were produced by immunoSEQ multiplex PCR, yet TCRdb's version contains in-frame clones alone and is incomplete. The table lists 100,000 to 150,000 clones, about three quarters of them singletons. The data derive from a study of cytomegalovirus exposure and HLA in healthy donors. Whole-study context: Among a few hundred genotyped donors, approximately 80% fell in the Caucasian-associated ancestry cluster. Broader study findings: V- and J-gene trimming in TCR beta was tied to a missense DCLRE1C variant by an analysis performed later. The study assumed roughly uniform donor sequencing depth for presence/absence analyses.

The TCR sequence derives from a man aged 30-40 years in good health and CMV-seronegative. Sequenced input: PBMCs.

DNA for the CDR3: TGTGCCAGCAGCCCTCTAGCGGGGGTCCCCTTGGAGCAGTACTTC. Protein product: CASSPLAGVPLEQYF. The chain employs TRBV9 and TRBJ2-7, with 10 bases fitting TRBD2. CDR1 and CDR2 (germline): SGDLS, YYNGEE. The CDR3 runs 15 residues. Losses at the gene ends were 4 bases for V and 7 bases for J; bases not matched to a gene: 11.